These 8 T cell receptor delta chains were sequenced from one sample in a study of Vδ1+ human thymocytes. General study results and limits: Highly polyclonal TRG and TRD repertoires with Gaussian CDR3 length distributions appeared in thymus.

The template was reverse-transcribed extracted RNA. Pooled V-gene forward primers with one constant-region reverse primer generated the CDR3 amplicons by multiplex PCR. TCRdb reran clone calling via CATT on the multiplex PCR reads. Seen here are around 76,000 delta-chain clones, around 30% observed once, and the top ten hold 0.2% to 0.3%. The antigens for these receptors are not known. Sequenced: Vdelta1+ gamma-delta thymocytes from the thymus. Subset reported: FACS-sorted CD3+ TCRalphabeta- TCRVdelta1+ TCRVdelta2- thymocytes. These receptors were taken from a boy younger than two who had congenital heart surgery.

This clone was counted between two and nine times. V gene TRDV1 combines with J gene TRDJ1, with 9 bases identical to TRDD2. Trimming cost V 0 bases and J 4 bases; bases outside gene matches: 12. CDR3 size: 18 residues. Per germline, CDR1 TSWWSYY and CDR2 QGS. CDR3 sequence (DNA): TGTGCTCTTGGGGAACTCCCTTCCTACGCCTCCCGGCTCGATAAACTCATCTTT. Translating gives CALGELPSYASRLDKLIF.

The rearrangement joins TRDV2 to TRDJ3, with D perhaps matching TRDD3 (5 bases). V gave up 0 bases and J gave up 0 bases, with 14 bases separating them. The germline V gene encodes CDR1 GEAIGNYY and CDR2 EKD. The CDR3 loop spans 19 amino acids. The CDR3 protein is CACDTYWKAPSWDTRQMFF. In DNA, the CDR3 is TGTGCCTGTGACACCTACTGGAAGGCCCCCTCCTGGGACACCCGACAGATGTTTTTC.

The sample holds a few counts of this clone. V usage is TRDV1 and J usage is TRDJ1; possibly TRDD3 for D (5 bases). Trimming removed 3 bases at V and 4 bases at J, with 15 bases between. Germline CDR1 is TSWWSYY and CDR2 is QGS. CDR3 length: 15 residues. The CDR3 coding sequence is TGTGCTCTTGGGGACCTCCACGGGGGGGGCGATAAACTCATCTTT. Protein product: CALGDLHGGGDKLIF.

The V and J genes are TRDV1 and TRDJ1, with 10 bases fitting TRDD3. Germline loops: CDR1 TSWWSYY, CDR2 QGS. Trimming cost V 0 bases and J 7 bases; bases outside gene matches: 26. This CDR3 spans 22 amino acids. The CDR3 DNA reads TGTGCTCTTGGGGAACTTTCGAGATATGCGCTCCTCCTTGGGGGATACCCCGGTAAACTCATCTTT. Its translation: CALGELSRYALLLGGYPGKLIF.

This sequence joins TRDV1 and TRDJ1, with a weak D call TRDD3 (5 bases). The CDR3 has 20 residues. V dropped 0 bases and J dropped 2 bases, with 25 bases sitting between them. CDR1 and CDR2 (germline): TSWWSYY, QGS. The CDR3 here is CALGELPIPPWLGATDKLIF. The CDR3 nucleotides are TGTGCTCTTGGGGAACTCCCAATTCCCCCATGGCTGGGAGCTACCGATAAACTCATCTTT.

The rearrangement uses TRDV1 and TRDJ1; D is unresolved. Trimming stripped 3 bases from V and 0 bases from J, with 17 bases between. CDR3 length: 17 residues. Germline V gene lookup returns CDR1 TSWWSYY and CDR2 QGS. CDR3 loop: CALGEVWLARYTDKLIF. CDR3 DNA sequence: TGTGCTCTTGGGGAGGTGTGGCTGGCCAGATACACCGATAAACTCATCTTT.

The chain uses TRDV1 and TRDJ1; either TRDD2 or TRDD3 may fit D (9 bases each). Germline CDR1 TSWWSYY, CDR2 QGS. This CDR3 region has 19 residues. V was clipped by 4 bases and J by 8 bases, with 32 bases between them. In DNA, the CDR3 is TGTGCTCTTGGGGTACACCCTTCCTACGGCTGGGGGATTTTGGGGAAACTCATCTTT. Protein product: CALGVHPSYGWGILGKLIF.

This clone was seen a single time. The chain carries TRDV1 and TRDJ1; 10 nucleotides match TRDD3. The CDR3 extends over 20 amino acids. V trimming: 1 base; J trimming: 3 bases; junction bases outside the gene matches: 17. The germline V gene encodes CDR1 TSWWSYY and CDR2 QGS. Written as DNA, the CDR3 is TGTGCTCTTGGGGAACCTCACCCTCTACGGTCCTGGGGGATATCCGATAAACTCATCTTT. Translating gives CALGEPHPLRSWGISDKLIF.